The clone carrying this T cell receptor (beta chain) occurred a few times. The antigen is not known. From the reads, TCRdb called clonotypes with MiXCR, one entry per CDR3 protein. This table has a few hundred thousand distinct CDR3 sequences, approximately 22% appearing once. The data originate from a study of T cell repertoires in cytomegalovirus infection. Looking at the study overall: It was recently identified HLA-C-restricted and well-studied HLA-B-restricted CMV epitopes that the study used. It can be stated that public TCR beta signatures indicated CMV infection as well as a matching HLA type.

V shed 5 bases and J 5 bases; nucleotides not matched to a gene: 3. The germline V gene encodes CDR1 SEHNR and CDR2 FQNEAQ (reference sequence). The length of the CDR3 is 12 residues. General study findings and limits: Within the response measured ex vivo, HLA-C-restricted CMV-specific TCR beta clonotypes were dominant. People with CMV and the relevant HLA were identified by cumulative public TCR beta family frequency.

The J gene is TRBJ2-7, the V gene TRBV7-9; 7 nucleotides agree with TRBD1. The clonotype comes from a human donor in good health (CMV status not recorded). Some clones in this sample may be carry-over from other donors' samples. The material was cultured PBMCs, obtained from culture after CMV antigen stimulation. Here the CDR3 reads CASSRTGNEQYV. The CDR3 DNA sequence: TGTGCCAGCAGCCGGACAGGAAACGAGCAGTACGTC.